The 8 T cell receptor beta chains presented below share a single source sample, sequenced in a study of glioma-infiltrating T cells after dendritic cell vaccination. Here immunoSEQ multiplex PCR was the method, and the copy in TCRdb shows in-frame clones only, minus some. The sample carries about 99,000 clones, 81% recorded once. The starting material was blood, obtained before dendritic cell vaccination. The source is a human donor with glioblastoma.

The V call is TRBV30, the J call TRBJ2-3; 7 bases align to TRBD2. J lost 5 bases, V lost 2 bases, and 4 bases had no gene match. Germline-derived CDR1 and CDR2 are GTSNPN and SVGIG (reference sequence). The CDR3 covers 13 residues. CDR3 DNA sequence: TGTGCCTGGAGTCCCCCGGGGGGAGATACGCAGTATTTT. It yields the protein CAWSPPGGDTQYF.

The genes are TRBV19 and TRBJ2-7, with TRBD2 as a possible D gene (6 bases). Trimming removed 4 bases at V and 2 bases at J, with 15 bases between. Per germline, CDR1 LNHDA and CDR2 SQIVND (reference sequence). The CDR3 contains 15 residues. The CDR3 loop is CASSTVPAGPYEQYF. The CDR3 DNA reads TGTGCCAGTAGTACCGTCCCGGCGGGGCCCTACGAGCAGTACTTC.

This clone was seen once. Other DNA sequences from this sample encode an identical CDR3 as well. The chain combines TRBV11-2 with TRBJ1-5; 8 positions match TRBD1. V shed 1 base, J shed 7 bases, and the junction held 0 bases outside the gene matches. Germline V CDR1 and CDR2: SGHAT, FQNNGV. The length of the CDR3 is 13 residues. The CDR3 protein is CASSLGTGQPQHF. The CDR3 nucleotides read TGTGCCAGCAGCTTAGGGACAGGGCAGCCCCAGCATTTT.

The chain couples TRBV10-3 to TRBJ1-1; TRBD1 matches at 8 bases. Germline CDR1 and CDR2: ENHRY and SYGVKD. The CDR3 is made up of 14 amino acids. The V gene end was trimmed by 6 bases and the J gene end by 1 base; junction bases not matched to a gene: 4. CDR3 protein: CAIRKGQENTEAFF. DNA for the CDR3: TGTGCCATCAGAAAGGGACAGGAGAACACTGAAGCTTTCTTT.

The chain combines TRBV30 with TRBJ1-2; the D gene is possibly TRBD1 (5 bases). V was trimmed by 3 bases and J by 0 bases, leaving 11 bases between them. CDR1 is GTSNPN and CDR2 is SVGIG in the germline V gene (reference sequence). The CDR3 runs to 14 residues. CDR3 coding DNA: TGTGCCTGGAGGGACGCAGGGCCTAACTATGGCTACACCTTC. It specifies CAWRDAGPNYGYTF.

CDR3 in DNA: TGTGCCACCAGCAACCGACAAACTAATGAAAAACTGTTTTTT. This encodes CATSNRQTNEKLFF. J is TRBJ1-4 and V is TRBV15; D not certain. V was cut by 4 bases and J by 1 base, with 7 bases left in between. Germline lookup yields CDR1 LNHNV and CDR2 YYDKDF (reference sequence). The CDR3 has 14 residues.

The rearrangement uses TRBV11-1 and TRBJ2-1; 10 positions agree with TRBD2. In germline, CDR1 is SGHAT, CDR2 FQDESV (reference sequence). The CDR3 contains 15 residues. J lost 9 bases, V lost 5 bases, and 10 bases had no gene match. Here the CDR3 DNA reads TGTGCCAGCAGCCCCCGGATAGCGGGGGGTCCTGAGCAGTTCTTC. Protein product: CASSPRIAGGPEQFF.

The chain employs TRBV6-6 and TRBJ1-2, with D perhaps TRBD1 (6 bases). Trimming stripped 6 bases from V and 0 bases from J, with 11 bases between. CDR3 size: 14 residues. Germline V gene sequence: CDR1 MNHNY, CDR2 SVGAGI (reference sequence). The CDR3 bases are TGTGCCAGCAGGGGGGACACATCTAACTATGGCTACACCTTC. Encoded protein: CASRGDTSNYGYTF.